The 18 T cell receptor beta chains below all came from one sample that was sequenced in a study of blood T cell repertoires in COVID-19. Sequencing was performed with immunoSEQ multiplex PCR; in TCRdb, only in-frame clones are kept and a portion is missing. Here the sample spans around 200,000 clones, 88% being singletons. Sequenced: peripheral blood. Receptors originate from a man between 18 and 29 years old with active or convalescent COVID-19.

The chain recombines TRBV5-6 with TRBJ1-2; perhaps TRBD1 as D (5 bases). In germline, CDR1 is SGHDT, CDR2 YYEEEE. The V end lost 3 bases, the J end lost 5 bases, and 14 bases lay between the germline ends. The CDR3 runs to 14 residues. CDR3 in DNA: TGTGCCAGCAGCTCAGGGACTGAACGGTATGGCTACACCTTC. Its protein product is CASSSGTERYGYTF.

J is TRBJ2-7 and V is TRBV11-2; weak D call: TRBD2 (5 bases). The CDR3 is 13 residues long. Looked up from germline, CDR1 is SGHAT and CDR2 is FQNNGV. V gave up 6 bases and J gave up 3 bases, with 12 bases separating them. CDR3 region: CASSRSGFYEQYF. The CDR3 DNA sequence: TGTGCCAGCAGTAGGAGCGGTTTCTACGAGCAGTACTTC.

This chain uses TRBV19 with TRBJ1-3; 9 positions agree with TRBD1. The V and J ends lost 5 bases and 4 bases, in that order; junction bases with no gene match: 6. The CDR3 totals 15 residues. CDR1 is LNHDA, CDR2 SQIVND, per germline (reference sequence). This CDR3 reads CASSPRTGGGNTIYF. The CDR3 DNA reads TGTGCCAGTAGTCCTCGAACAGGGGGCGGAAACACCATATATTTT.

This chain links TRBV25-1 with TRBJ1-2; no reliable D call. V lost 4 bases and J 1 base, leaving 4 bases between the germline ends. CDR3 length equals 12 residues. The germline V gene has CDR1 MGHDK and CDR2 SYGVNS. Written as DNA, the CDR3 is TGTGCCAGCAGTGGACATAACTATGGCTACACCTTC. This sequence encodes CASSGHNYGYTF.

The chain combines TRBV5-6 with TRBJ2-7; 10 bases are shared with TRBD1. V trimming: 4 bases; J trimming: 4 bases; junction bases outside the gene matches: 8. Germline CDR1 SGHDT, CDR2 YYEEEE. The CDR3 covers 15 residues. The CDR3 bases are TGTGCCAGCAGCCTACGTCTGGACAGGGGGTACGAGCAGTACTTC. Its translation: CASSLRLDRGYEQYF.

There are a few counts of this clone. The chain combines TRBV7-9 with TRBJ2-7; D ambiguous. The CDR3 is 13 residues long. V was clipped by 1 base and J by 3 bases, with 7 bases between them. CDR1 and CDR2 (germline): SEHNR, FQNEAQ (reference sequence). The CDR3 nucleotides read TGTGCCAGCAGCTTAGACCCCAGCTACGAGCAGTACTTC. Translation gives CASSLDPSYEQYF.

The chain employs TRBV9 and TRBJ1-6; 7 nucleotides agree with TRBD1. This CDR3 spans 14 amino acids. The V and J ends lost 2 bases and 5 bases, in that order; junction bases with no gene match: 1. The germline V gene has CDR1 SGDLS and CDR2 YYNGEE. In nucleotides, the CDR3 is TGTGCCAGCAGCGTCCAGGGGGATAATTCACCCCTCCACTTT. It yields the protein CASSVQGDNSPLHF.

The chain uses TRBV12-3 or TRBV12-4 and TRBJ1-1; no definite D call. The CDR3 extends over 13 amino acids. V was cut by 5 bases and J by 2 bases, with 9 bases left in between. The CDR3 region has the DNA TGTGCCAGCAGTCTCCAGTATAACACTGAAGCTTTCTTT. Its protein product is CASSLQYNTEAFF.

The chain is built from TRBV7-9 and TRBJ1-2; TRBD1 matches 10 bases. Germline CDR1 SEHNR, CDR2 FQNEAQ (reference sequence). The CDR3 loop spans 16 amino acids. V was clipped by 5 bases and J by 3 bases; unmatched bases: 9. CDR3 DNA sequence: TGTGCCAGCAGCCAATCCGGGACAGGGGCCTACTATGGCTACACCTTC. Its translation: CASSQSGTGAYYGYTF.

The chain recombines TRBV9 with TRBJ1-2; D is unresolved. The length of the CDR3 is 14 residues. Trimming took off 2 bases at V and 4 bases at J, with 12 bases between the two ends. From germline, CDR1 is SGDLS and CDR2 YYNGEE. Here the CDR3 reads CASSVTDLFYGYTF. In DNA, the CDR3 is TGTGCCAGCAGCGTCACAGACCTATTCTATGGCTACACCTTC.

The chain is built from TRBV2 and TRBJ1-5, with D hard to call. CDR3 size: 12 residues. V was trimmed by 2 bases and J by 7 bases, leaving 6 bases between them. Germline assignment: CDR1 SNHLY and CDR2 FYNNEI. CDR3 loop: CASSETGQPQHF. DNA for the CDR3: TGTGCCAGCAGTGAAACCGGGCAGCCCCAGCATTTT.

CDR3 region: CASSQDRGVGNEQFF. In DNA, the CDR3 is TGTGCCAGCAGTCAGGACAGGGGGGTGGGAAATGAGCAGTTCTTC. The chain recombines TRBV6-5 with TRBJ2-1; 10 bases match TRBD1. Germline-derived CDR1 and CDR2 are MNHEY and SVGAGI. Trimming cost V 5 bases and J 7 bases; bases outside gene matches: 8. This CDR3 has 15 amino acids.

V gene TRBV21-1 combines with J gene TRBJ2-5; the table gives TRBD2 as D, unverified against the DNA. TRBV21-1 is given as a pseudogene. The CDR3 has 19 residues. In DNA, the CDR3 is TGTGCCAGCAGCCCTCAACAGCCGGGACTAGCGGGAGTTTTAGAGACCCAGTACTTC. Its protein product is CASSPQQPGLAGVLETQYF.

This clone has only a few counts. DNA for the CDR3: TGTGCCAGTCGCGGACTAGCGGGACGGGGCAATGAGCAGTTCTTC. Amino acids: CASRGLAGRGNEQFF. The chain joins TRBV19 to TRBJ2-1, with TRBD2 matching 12 bases. Per germline, CDR1 LNHDA and CDR2 SQIVND (reference sequence). V trimming: 8 bases; J trimming: 6 bases; junction bases outside the gene matches: 8. The CDR3 runs to 15 residues. The full variable domain, in which reference TRBV19 and TRBJ2-1 provide the parts outside the CDR3, is DGGITQSPKYLFRKEGQNVTLSCEQNLNHDAMYWYRQDPGQGLRLIYYSQIVNDFQKGDIAEGYSVSREKKESFPLTVTSAQKNPTAFYLCASRGLAGRGNEQFFGPGTRLTVL.

This chain links TRBV7-2 with TRBJ2-1; 11 nucleotides agree with TRBD2. Germline V lookup: CDR1 SGHTA, CDR2 FQGNSA. The CDR3 runs to 16 residues. J was trimmed by 4 bases and V by 1 base; bases with no gene match: 3. The CDR3 loop reads CASSLGGTSGYNEQFF. CDR3 nucleotide sequence: TGTGCCAGCAGCTTAGGGGGGACTAGCGGTTACAATGAGCAGTTCTTC.

The rearrangement joins TRBV4-1 to TRBJ1-4; D is ambiguous. The V gene lost 3 bases and the J gene lost 0 bases, with 14 bases spanning the gap. Germline-derived CDR1 and CDR2 are MGHRA and YSYEKL. CDR3 length: 17 amino acids. For the CDR3, the DNA is TGCGCCAGCAGCCACGGTGGGCGACAAGCAACTAATGAAAAACTGTTTTTT. Translated: CASSHGGRQATNEKLFF.

This chain uses TRBV11-3 with TRBJ2-2; 10 nucleotides match TRBD2. The CDR3 length is 16 residues. J lost 3 bases, V lost 5 bases, and 6 bases had no gene match. Germline CDR1 and CDR2: SGHNT and YENEEA. As DNA, the CDR3 is TGTGCCAGCAGCGCGGATAGCGGGAGGTACACCGGGGAGCTGTTTTTT. Translated: CASSADSGRYTGELFF.

The V and J genes are TRBV2 and TRBJ1-5, with 8 positions matching TRBD1. V lost 6 bases to trimming and J lost 0 bases; unmatched junction nucleotides: 4. This CDR3 has 15 residues. Germline assignment: CDR1 SNHLY and CDR2 FYNNEI. CDR3 nucleotides: TGTGCCAGCAGAGGGACAGGCGCTAGCAATCAGCCCCAGCATTTT. Translated: CASRGTGASNQPQHF.